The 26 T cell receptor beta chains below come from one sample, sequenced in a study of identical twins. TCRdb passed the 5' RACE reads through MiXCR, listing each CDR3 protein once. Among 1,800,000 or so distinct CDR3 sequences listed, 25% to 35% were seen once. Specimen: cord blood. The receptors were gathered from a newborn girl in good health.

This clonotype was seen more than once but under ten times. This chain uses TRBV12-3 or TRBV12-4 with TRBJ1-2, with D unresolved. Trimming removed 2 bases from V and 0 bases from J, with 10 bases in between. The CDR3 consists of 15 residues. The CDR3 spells CASSLSPKANYGYTF. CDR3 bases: TGTGCCAGCAGTTTAAGCCCTAAAGCTAACTATGGCTACACCTTC.

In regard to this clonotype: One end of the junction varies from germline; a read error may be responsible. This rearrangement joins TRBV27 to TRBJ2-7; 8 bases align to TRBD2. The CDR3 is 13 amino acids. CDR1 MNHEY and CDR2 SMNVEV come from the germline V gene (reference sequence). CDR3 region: CVSSLSGTSEQYF. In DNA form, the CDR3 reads TGTGTCAGCAGTTTATCGGGGACTAGCGAGCAGTACTTC.

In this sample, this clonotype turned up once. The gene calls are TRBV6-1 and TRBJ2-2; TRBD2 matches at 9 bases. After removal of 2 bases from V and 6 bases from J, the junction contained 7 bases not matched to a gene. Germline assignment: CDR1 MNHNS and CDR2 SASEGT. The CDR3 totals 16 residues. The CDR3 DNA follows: TGTGCCAGCAGTGAACAGCTGCGGGGGGGCGCCGGGGAGCTGTTTTTT. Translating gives CASSEQLRGGAGELFF.

DNA for the CDR3: TGCAGTGCAGAGGGCCACTTAGGGCCCCAGCATTTT. It codes for CSAEGHLGPQHF. This sequence joins TRBV20-1 and TRBJ1-5; no clear D gene. CDR1 and CDR2 from the germline V gene are DFQATT and SNEGSKA (reference sequence). Trimming shortened V by 6 bases and J by 9 bases, and 15 bases separated the two germline ends. This CDR3 contains 12 residues.

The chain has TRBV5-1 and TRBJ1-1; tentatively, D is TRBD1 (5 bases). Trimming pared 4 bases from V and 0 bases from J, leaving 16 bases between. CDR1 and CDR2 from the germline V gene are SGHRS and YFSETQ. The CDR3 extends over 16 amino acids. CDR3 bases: TGCGCCAGCAGCACCACAGTGGGGCGGATGAACACTGAAGCTTTCTTT. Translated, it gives CASSTTVGRMNTEAFF.

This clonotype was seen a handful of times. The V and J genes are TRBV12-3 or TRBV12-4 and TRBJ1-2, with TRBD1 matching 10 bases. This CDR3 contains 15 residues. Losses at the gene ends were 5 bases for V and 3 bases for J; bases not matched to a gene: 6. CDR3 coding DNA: TGTGCCAGCAGTCTCCGGGACAGGGGTGACTATGGCTACACCTTC. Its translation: CASSLRDRGDYGYTF.

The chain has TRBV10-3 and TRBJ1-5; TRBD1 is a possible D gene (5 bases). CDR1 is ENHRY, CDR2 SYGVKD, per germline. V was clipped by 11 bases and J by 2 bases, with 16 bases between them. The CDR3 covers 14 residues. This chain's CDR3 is CASGTTGRNQPQHF. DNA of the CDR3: TGTGCCTCTGGGACTACGGGTCGCAATCAGCCCCAGCATTTT.

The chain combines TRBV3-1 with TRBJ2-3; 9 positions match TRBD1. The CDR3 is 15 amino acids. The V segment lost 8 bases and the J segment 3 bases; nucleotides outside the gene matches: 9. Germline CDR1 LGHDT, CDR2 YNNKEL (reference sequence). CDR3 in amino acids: CASSQTGTGTDTQYF. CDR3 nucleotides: TGTGCCAGCTCGCAGACCGGGACAGGGACAGATACGCAGTATTTT.

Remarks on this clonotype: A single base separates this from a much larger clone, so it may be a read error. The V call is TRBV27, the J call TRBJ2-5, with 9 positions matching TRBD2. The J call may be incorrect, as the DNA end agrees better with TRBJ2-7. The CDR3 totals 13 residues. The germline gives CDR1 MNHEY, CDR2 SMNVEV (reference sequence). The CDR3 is CPSSFGLAREQYF. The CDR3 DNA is TGTCCCAGCAGTTTCGGACTAGCGCGCGAGCAGTACTTC.

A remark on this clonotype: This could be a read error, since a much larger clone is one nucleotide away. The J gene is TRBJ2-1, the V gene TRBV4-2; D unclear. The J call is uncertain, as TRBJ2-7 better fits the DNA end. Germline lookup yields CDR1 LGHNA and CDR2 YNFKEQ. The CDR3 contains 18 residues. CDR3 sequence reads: CASSQAQFAVSSYNEQYF. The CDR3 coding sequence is TGTGCCAGCAGCCAAGCCCAGTTCGCGGTGAGCTCCTACAATGAGCAGTACTTC.

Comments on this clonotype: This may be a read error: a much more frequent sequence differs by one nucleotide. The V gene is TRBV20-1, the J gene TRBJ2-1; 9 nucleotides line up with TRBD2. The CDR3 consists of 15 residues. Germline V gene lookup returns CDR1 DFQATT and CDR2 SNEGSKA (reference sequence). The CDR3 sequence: CSARDSGSSYNEQLF. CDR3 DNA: TGCAGTGCTAGAGATAGCGGGAGCTCCTACAATGAGCAGTTATTC.

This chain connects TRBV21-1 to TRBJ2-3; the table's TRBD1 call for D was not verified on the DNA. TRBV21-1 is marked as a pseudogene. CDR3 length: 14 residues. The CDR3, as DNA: TGTGCCAGCAGCCGACAGGGGGGAGGGGATACGCAGTATTTT. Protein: CASSRQGGGDTQYF.

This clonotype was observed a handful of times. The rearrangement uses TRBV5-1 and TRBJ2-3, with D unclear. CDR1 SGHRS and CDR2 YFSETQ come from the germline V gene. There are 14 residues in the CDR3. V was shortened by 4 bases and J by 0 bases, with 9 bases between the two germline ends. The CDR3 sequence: CASSAPISTDTQYF. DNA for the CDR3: TGCGCCAGCAGCGCCCCCATTAGCACAGATACGCAGTATTTT.

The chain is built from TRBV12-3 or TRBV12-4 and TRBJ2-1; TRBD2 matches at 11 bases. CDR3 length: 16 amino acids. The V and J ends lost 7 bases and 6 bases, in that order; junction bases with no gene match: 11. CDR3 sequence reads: CASTPGLAGGGNEQFF. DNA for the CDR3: TGTGCCAGCACCCCGGGGCTAGCGGGGGGCGGCAATGAGCAGTTCTTC.

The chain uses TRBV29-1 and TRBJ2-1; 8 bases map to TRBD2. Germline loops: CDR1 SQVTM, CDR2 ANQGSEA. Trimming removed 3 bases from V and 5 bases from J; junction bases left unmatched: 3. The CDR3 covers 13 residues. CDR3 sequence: CSVDERENNEQFF. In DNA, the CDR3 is TGCAGCGTTGACGAGCGGGAGAACAATGAGCAGTTCTTC.

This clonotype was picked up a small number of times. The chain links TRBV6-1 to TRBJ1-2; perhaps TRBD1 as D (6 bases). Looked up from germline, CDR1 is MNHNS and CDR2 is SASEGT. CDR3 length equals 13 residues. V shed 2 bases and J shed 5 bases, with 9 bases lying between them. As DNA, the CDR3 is TGTGCCAGCAGTGAACAGGGGATTTATGGCTACACCTTC. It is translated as CASSEQGIYGYTF.

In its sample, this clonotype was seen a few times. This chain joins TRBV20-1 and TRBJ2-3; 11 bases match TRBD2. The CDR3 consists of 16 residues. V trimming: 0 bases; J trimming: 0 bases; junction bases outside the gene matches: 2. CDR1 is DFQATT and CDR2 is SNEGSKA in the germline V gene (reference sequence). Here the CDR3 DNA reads TGCAGTGCTAGAGATTGGACTAGCGGGAGCACAGATACGCAGTATTTT. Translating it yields CSARDWTSGSTDTQYF.

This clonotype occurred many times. The CDR3 sequence is CASSQGTGEYEQYF. The DNA for the CDR3 is TGTGCCAGCAGCCAAGGGACAGGGGAATACGAGCAGTACTTC. This chain uses TRBV3-1 with TRBJ2-7; 9 bases line up with TRBD1. Germline-derived CDR1 and CDR2 are LGHDT and YNNKEL (reference sequence). The CDR3 loop spans 14 amino acids. Trimming removed 1 base from V and 4 bases from J; junction bases left unmatched: 2.

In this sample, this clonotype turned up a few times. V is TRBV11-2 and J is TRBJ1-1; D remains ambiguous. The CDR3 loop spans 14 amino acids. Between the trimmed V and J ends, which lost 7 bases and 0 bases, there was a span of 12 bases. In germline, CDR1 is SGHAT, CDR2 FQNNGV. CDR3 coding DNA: TGTGCCAGCAAGGTCGGGCCCATGAACACTGAAGCTTTCTTT. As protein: CASKVGPMNTEAFF.

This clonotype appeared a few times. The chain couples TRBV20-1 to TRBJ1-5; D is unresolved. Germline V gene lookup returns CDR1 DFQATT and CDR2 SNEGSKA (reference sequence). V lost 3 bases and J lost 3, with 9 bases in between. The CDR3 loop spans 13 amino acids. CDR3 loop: CSASSRSNQPQHF. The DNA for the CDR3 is TGCAGTGCTAGTAGCAGGTCCAATCAGCCCCAGCATTTT.

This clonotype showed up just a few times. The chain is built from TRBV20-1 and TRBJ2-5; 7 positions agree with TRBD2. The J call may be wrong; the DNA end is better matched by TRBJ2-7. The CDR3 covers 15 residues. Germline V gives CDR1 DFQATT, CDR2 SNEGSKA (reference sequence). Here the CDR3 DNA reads TGCAGTGCTAGAGCCTGGCTGAGGACTAGCTACGAGCAGTACTTC. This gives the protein CSARAWLRTSYEQYF.

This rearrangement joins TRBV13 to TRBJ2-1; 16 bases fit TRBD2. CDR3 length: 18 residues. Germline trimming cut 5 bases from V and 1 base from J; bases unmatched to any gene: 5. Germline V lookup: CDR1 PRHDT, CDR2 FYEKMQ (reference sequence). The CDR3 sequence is CASSAPGLAGGSYNEQFF. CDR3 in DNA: TGTGCCAGCAGCGCCCCGGGACTAGCGGGAGGGTCCTACAATGAGCAGTTCTTC.

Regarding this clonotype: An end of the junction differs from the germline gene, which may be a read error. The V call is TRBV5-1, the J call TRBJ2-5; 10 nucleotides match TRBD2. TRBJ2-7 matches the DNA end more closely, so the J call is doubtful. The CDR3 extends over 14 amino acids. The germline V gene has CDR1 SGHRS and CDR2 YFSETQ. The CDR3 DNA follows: TGTGCCAGCAGCTTAGCTAGCGGGAGAAACGAGCAGTACTTC. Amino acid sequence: CASSLASGRNEQYF.

For the CDR3, the DNA is TGCAGTGCTAGAGACTACCTAGCGGGGGGGCTCCATACGCAGTATTTT. Amino acids: CSARDYLAGGLHTQYF. This chain joins TRBV20-1 and TRBJ2-3; 12 bases agree with TRBD2. V shed 0 bases, J shed 7 bases, and the junction held 8 bases outside the gene matches. The germline V gene has CDR1 DFQATT and CDR2 SNEGSKA (reference sequence). This CDR3 has 16 residues.

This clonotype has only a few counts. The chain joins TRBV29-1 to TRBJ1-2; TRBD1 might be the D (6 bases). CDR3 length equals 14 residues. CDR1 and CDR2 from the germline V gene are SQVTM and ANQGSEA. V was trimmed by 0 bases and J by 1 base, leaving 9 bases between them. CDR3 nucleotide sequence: TGCAGCGTTGAAGATCGGGACAATAACTATGGCTACACCTTC. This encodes CSVEDRDNNYGYTF. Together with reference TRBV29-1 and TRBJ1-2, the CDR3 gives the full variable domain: SAVISQKPSRDICQRGTSLTIQCQVDSQVTMMFWYRQQPGQSLTLIATANQGSEATYESGFVIDKFPISRPNLTFSTLTVSNMSPEDSSIYLCSVEDRDNNYGYTFGSGTRLTVV.

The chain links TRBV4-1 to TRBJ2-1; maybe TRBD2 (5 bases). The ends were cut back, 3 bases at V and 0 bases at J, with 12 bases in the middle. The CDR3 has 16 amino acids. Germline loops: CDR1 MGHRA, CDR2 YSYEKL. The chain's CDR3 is CASSQSSENSYNEQFF. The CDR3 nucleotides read TGCGCCAGCAGCCAGAGTAGCGAGAACTCCTACAATGAGCAGTTCTTC.